The clone carrying this T cell receptor (beta chain) is labeled as medium-sized (0.01 to 0.1%). Antigen: not known. The entry originates in a study of tumor-infiltrating lymphocytes in glioblastoma multiforme. Germline CDR1 and CDR2: MNHEY and SVGEGT. With 2 bases removed from V and 3 bases from J, the gap between germline ends came to 8 bases. The CDR3 totals 13 residues. General study findings and limits: TCR plus mutation findings rest on a single glioblastoma patient. Detected clone frequencies may not reflect cell counts, being RNA-based.

Multiple V-beta primers and a C-beta primer amplified TCRB from RNA. TCRB-specific cDNA synthesis used 0.4 to 0.55 ug of total RNA. These TCRB libraries lack any described unique molecular identifiers. Using its own MiXCR run on the multiplex PCR reads, TCRdb lists one record per CDR3 protein. The table lists 9,500 to 13,000 distinct CDR3 sequences, roughly two thirds of them singletons. The receptor's source is a male donor with glioblastoma. The material sequenced was brain tumor tissue. The V gene is TRBV6-2 or TRBV6-3, the J gene TRBJ2-7; no firm D call. The CDR3 DNA sequence: TGTGCCAGCAGTTACGGGCTTAACTACGAGCAGTACTTC. It is translated as CASSYGLNYEQYF.